This TCR beta chain derives from a study of Graves' ophthalmopathy and Graves' hyperthyroidism. The overall study: At initial diagnosis, peripheral blood was obtained, and this preceded any treatment. The study's findings and limits: Between ophthalmopathy and stable hyperthyroidism, a 13-signature model drew a separation with 85% to 90% sensitivity and just under 83% specificity. Blood was where most expanded thyroid clonotypes above 0.001 frequency also turned up. Progression of ophthalmopathy was predicted by the model with roughly 68% sensitivity and about 72% specificity.

Amplification of TCR beta CDR3 regions used RNA transcripts. HTBI primers were used in a first-round RT-PCR, which preceded a second-round multiplex PCR. TCRdb re-called the multiplex PCR reads through MiXCR, storing one row per CDR3 protein. The sample lists hundreds of thousands of distinct CDR3 sequences, 35% to 45% occurring once. With respect to this clonotype: Its antigen is undetermined.

The CDR3 is 14 amino acids. V shed 8 bases and J shed 2 bases, with 16 bases lying between them. Germline loops: CDR1 SEHNR, CDR2 FQNEAQ (reference sequence). The TCR comes from an adult man with Graves' ophthalmopathy. The specimen sequenced was peripheral blood. This sequence joins TRBV7-9 and TRBJ2-7, with D unresolved. DNA for the CDR3: TGTGCCAGCTCCGGCGGACCGACCCCCTACGAGCAGTACTTC. As protein: CASSGGPTPYEQYF.